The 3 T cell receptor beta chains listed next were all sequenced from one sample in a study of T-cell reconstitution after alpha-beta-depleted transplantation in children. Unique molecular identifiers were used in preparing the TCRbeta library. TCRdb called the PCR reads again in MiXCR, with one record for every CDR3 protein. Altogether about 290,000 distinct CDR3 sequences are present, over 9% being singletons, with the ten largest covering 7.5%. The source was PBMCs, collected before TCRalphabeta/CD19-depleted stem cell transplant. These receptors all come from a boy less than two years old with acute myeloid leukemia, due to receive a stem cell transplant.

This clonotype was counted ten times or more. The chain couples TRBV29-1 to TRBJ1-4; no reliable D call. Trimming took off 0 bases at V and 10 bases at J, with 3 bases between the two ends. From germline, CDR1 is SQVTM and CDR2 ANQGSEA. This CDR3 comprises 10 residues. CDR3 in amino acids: CSVEEGKLFF. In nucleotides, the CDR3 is TGCAGCGTTGAAGAAGGAAAACTGTTTTTT.

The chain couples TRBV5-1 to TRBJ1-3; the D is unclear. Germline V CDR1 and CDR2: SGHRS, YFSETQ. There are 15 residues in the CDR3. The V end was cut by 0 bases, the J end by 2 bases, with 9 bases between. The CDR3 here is CASSLEAGAGNTIYF. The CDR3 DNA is TGCGCCAGCAGCTTGGAGGCCGGGGCTGGAAACACCATATATTTT.

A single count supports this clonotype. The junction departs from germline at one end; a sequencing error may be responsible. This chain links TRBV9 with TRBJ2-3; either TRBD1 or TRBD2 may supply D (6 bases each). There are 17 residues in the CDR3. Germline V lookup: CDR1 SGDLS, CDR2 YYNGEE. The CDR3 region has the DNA TGTGCCAGCAGCGTAGCTGGACGGGGGCCTCTCACAAATACGCAGTATTTT. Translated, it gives CASSVAGRGPLTNTQYF.